Below, 15 T cell receptor beta chains from the same sample are listed, as sequenced in a study of radiotherapy plus CTLA-4 blockade in lung cancer. Only in-frame clones appear in the TCRdb table, and some are missing; sequencing was by immunoSEQ multiplex PCR. The sample contains about 32,000 clones, roughly three quarters of which appear only once. The material was peripheral blood, obtained from a patient treated with radiotherapy plus ipilimumab. These receptor sequences come from a human donor with non-small cell lung cancer that progressed on radiotherapy plus ipilimumab.

The chain joins TRBV30 to TRBJ2-7; 7 bases are a match to TRBD1. V dropped 0 bases and J dropped 3; count of bases not matched to a gene: 5. The germline CDR1 and CDR2 sequences are GTSNPN and SVGIG (reference sequence). The CDR3 covers 14 residues. The CDR3 here is CAWSVPGTVYEQYF. The CDR3 DNA reads as TGTGCCTGGAGTGTACCAGGGACAGTCTACGAGCAGTACTTC.

The J gene is TRBJ1-4, the V gene TRBV6-1, with D maybe TRBD1 (6 bases). V lost 1 base to trimming and J lost 7 bases, with 10 bases between them. The V gene's germline CDR1 is MNHNS and CDR2 SASEGT. This CDR3 contains 14 residues. CDR3 sequence reads: CASSEVQGVEKLFF. In DNA, the CDR3 is TGTGCCAGCAGTGAAGTACAGGGAGTTGAAAAACTGTTTTTT.

The J gene is TRBJ2-1, the V gene TRBV6-5; the match to TRBD1 covers 11 bases. This CDR3 has 15 residues. CDR1 and CDR2 (germline): MNHEY, SVGAGI. J was trimmed by 4 bases and V by 5 bases; bases with no gene match: 4. The CDR3: CASSPGTGGYNEQFF. The CDR3 nucleotides read TGTGCCAGCAGTCCCGGGACAGGGGGTTACAATGAGCAGTTCTTC.

The chain couples TRBV7-2 to TRBJ2-2; D possibly corresponds to TRBD1 (7 bases). The CDR3 spans 18 residues. The germline V gene encodes CDR1 SGHTA and CDR2 FQGNSA. Deletions cut 4 bases from V and 6 bases from J, with 24 bases between. As DNA, the CDR3 is TGTGCCAGCAGCTCCCACCGAGGTGGAGGGGGCATCGCCGGGGAGCTGTTTTTT. It specifies CASSSHRGGGGIAGELFF.

This clone has only one observation. The chain recombines TRBV4-3 with TRBJ1-1, with D hard to call. The CDR3 is made up of 15 amino acids. The ends were cut back, 4 bases at V and 6 bases at J, with 18 bases in the middle. Per germline, CDR1 LGHNA and CDR2 YSLEER. The CDR3 DNA is TGCGCCAGCAGCCGAGATGCCATTCCCCCCGCTGAAGCTTTCTTT. This gives the protein CASSRDAIPPAEAFF.

This sequence joins TRBV28 and TRBJ2-7; D remains ambiguous. The CDR3 runs to 11 residues. V lost 6 bases and J lost 3, with 6 bases in between. Germline V gene sequence: CDR1 MDHEN, CDR2 SYDVKM. CDR3 sequence: CASRGYYEQYF. Written as DNA, the CDR3 is TGTGCCAGCAGGGGATACTACGAGCAGTACTTC.

The V call is TRBV28, the J call TRBJ2-5; TRBD1 is a possible D gene (5 bases). The V end was cut by 2 bases, the J end by 4 bases, with 11 bases between. The length of the CDR3 is 14 residues. CDR1 is MDHEN and CDR2 is SYDVKM in the germline V gene. CDR3 bases: TGTGCCAGCAGTTTAATTGGGCAGGGAGAGACCCAGTACTTC. It specifies CASSLIGQGETQYF.

This clone was observed a handful of times. The chain joins TRBV5-6 to TRBJ1-2; possibly TRBD1 for D (5 bases). The V gene's germline CDR1 is SGHDT and CDR2 YYEEEE. CDR3 length: 14 residues. Between the trimmed V and J ends, which lost 5 bases and 1 base, there was a span of 12 bases. CDR3 coding DNA: TGTGCCAGCAGGCCGGGACTCCATAACTATGGCTACACCTTC. Translation gives CASRPGLHNYGYTF.

The chain links TRBV5-1 to TRBJ2-3, with D perhaps assigned TRBD1 or TRBD2 (6 bases each). CDR3 length: 15 amino acids. Germline V gene lookup returns CDR1 SGHRS and CDR2 YFSETQ. The V gene lost 3 bases and the J gene lost 1 base, with 12 bases spanning the gap. CDR3 bases: TGCGCCAGCAGCTCGGAGGGACACCGCACAGATACGCAGTATTTT. It specifies CASSSEGHRTDTQYF.

V is TRBV7-9 and J is TRBJ2-1; 7 bases map to TRBD1. Germline CDR1 SEHNR, CDR2 FQNEAQ (reference sequence). J lost 4 bases, V lost 6 bases, and 6 bases had no gene match. This CDR3 contains 14 residues. The CDR3 spells CASSRRTGYNEQFF. Written as DNA, the CDR3 is TGTGCCAGCAGTCGGCGGACAGGTTACAATGAGCAGTTCTTC. The variable domain in full, completed from reference TRBV7-9 and TRBJ2-1, reads DTGVSQNPRHKITKRGQNVTFRCDPISEHNRLYWYRQTLGQGPEFLTYFQNEAQLEKSRLLSDRFSAERPKGSFSTLEIQRTEQGDSAMYLCASSRRTGYNEQFFGPGTRLTVL.

The chain combines TRBV9 with TRBJ2-3; no definite D call. Trimming shortened V by 0 bases and J by 5 bases, and 7 bases separated the two germline ends. The CDR3 is 13 residues long. Germline loops: CDR1 SGDLS, CDR2 YYNGEE. CDR3 sequence: CASSVETGDTQYF. The CDR3 DNA is TGTGCCAGCAGCGTAGAGACGGGAGATACGCAGTATTTT.

This chain uses TRBV6-5 with TRBJ2-2; D is unresolved. Germline assignment: CDR1 MNHEY and CDR2 SVGAGI. The CDR3 runs to 13 residues. Trimming shortened V by 4 bases and J by 5 bases, and 8 bases separated the two germline ends. The chain's CDR3 is CASSSIGTGELFF. The CDR3 DNA follows: TGTGCCAGCAGTTCCATAGGGACCGGGGAGCTGTTTTTT.

V usage is TRBV19 and J usage is TRBJ1-4, with D tentatively TRBD1 (6 bases). With 4 bases removed from V and 8 bases from J, the gap between germline ends came to 11 bases. Germline V gene sequence: CDR1 LNHDA, CDR2 SQIVND (reference sequence). The length of the CDR3 is 13 residues. The CDR3 DNA sequence: TGTGCCAGTAGTACCACAGGGACCGAAAAACTGTTTTTT. Its protein product is CASSTTGTEKLFF.

A note on this clone: This sample includes further DNA sequences coding for the same CDR3. The chain carries TRBV6-5 and TRBJ1-2; D is ambiguous. CDR1 is MNHEY, CDR2 SVGAGI, per germline. V lost 2 bases and J lost 3, with 7 bases in between. There are 13 residues in the CDR3. CDR3 DNA sequence: TGTGCCAGCAGTTACGGGAGAGACTATGGCTACACCTTC. Residues: CASSYGRDYGYTF.

The V gene is TRBV15, the J gene TRBJ1-3; 7 bases match TRBD1. Per germline, CDR1 LNHNV and CDR2 YYDKDF (reference sequence). The CDR3 has 13 amino acids. Trimming cost V 2 bases and J 11 bases; bases outside gene matches: 6. This CDR3 reads CATSRTGTEAIYF. For the CDR3, the DNA is TGTGCCACCAGCAGAACCGGGACAGAGGCCATATATTTT.